The 2 T cell receptor beta chains presented below share a single source sample, sequenced in a study of vaccination effects on CD4 cells after COVID-19. Generated by immunoSEQ multiplex PCR, the TCRdb table keeps only in-frame clones and is missing some. The sample yields 37,000 or so clones, about three fifths seen once. The antigens of these receptors remain unknown. ViraFEST assay sequencing came after antigen-specific CD4+ T cells were expanded with viral peptide pools. Once cultured for 10 days, the cells underwent separation to obtain CD4+ T cells. None of these healthy vaccinees had been infected with SARS-CoV-2 before vaccination. The source was CD4+ T cells from PBMCs cultured with HCoV-OC43 spike peptides, collected before COVID-19 vaccination. Subset reported: HCoV-OC43 spike overlapping peptide pool stimulation. The source is a human donor who received a COVID-19 vaccine.

This rearrangement joins TRBV7-9 to TRBJ2-7; D is uncertain. V dropped 2 bases and J dropped 0 bases, with 11 bases sitting between them. This CDR3 contains 15 residues. Germline V lookup: CDR1 SEHNR, CDR2 FQNEAQ (reference sequence). The chain's CDR3 is CASSLSTASSYEQYF. CDR3 in DNA: TGTGCCAGCAGCTTAAGTACGGCTAGCTCCTACGAGCAGTACTTC. Together with reference TRBV7-9 and TRBJ2-7, the CDR3 gives the full variable domain: DTGVSQNPRHKITKRGQNVTFRCDPISEHNRLYWYRQTLGQGPEFLTYFQNEAQLEKSRLLSDRFSAERPKGSFSTLEIQRTEQGDSAMYLCASSLSTASSYEQYFGPGTRLTVT.

The chain employs TRBV6-5 and TRBJ1-1; the D is unclear. Germline CDR1 and CDR2: MNHEY and SVGAGI. Trimming left V 6 bases short and J 1 base short, with 9 bases between. The CDR3 covers 13 residues. The DNA of the CDR3 is TGTGCCAGCAGCCAAGGATGGAACACTGAAGCTTTCTTT. Translated, it gives CASSQGWNTEAFF.